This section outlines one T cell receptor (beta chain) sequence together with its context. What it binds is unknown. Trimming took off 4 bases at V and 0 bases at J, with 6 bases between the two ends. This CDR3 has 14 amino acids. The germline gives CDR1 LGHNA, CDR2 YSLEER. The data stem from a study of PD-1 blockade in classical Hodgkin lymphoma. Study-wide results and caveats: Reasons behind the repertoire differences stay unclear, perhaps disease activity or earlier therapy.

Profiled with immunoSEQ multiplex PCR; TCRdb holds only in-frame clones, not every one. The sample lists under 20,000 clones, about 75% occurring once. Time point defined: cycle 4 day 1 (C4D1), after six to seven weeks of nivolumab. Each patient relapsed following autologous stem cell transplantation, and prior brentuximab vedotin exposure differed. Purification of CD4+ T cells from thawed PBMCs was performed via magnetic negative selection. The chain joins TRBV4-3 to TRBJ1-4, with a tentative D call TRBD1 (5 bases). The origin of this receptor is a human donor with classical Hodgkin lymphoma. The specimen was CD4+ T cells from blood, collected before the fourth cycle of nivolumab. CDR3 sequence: CASSRDPTNEKLFF. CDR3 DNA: TGCGCCAGCAGCCGGGACCCAACTAATGAAAAACTGTTTTTT.